This TCR beta chain was sequenced for a study of T cell responses to AZD1222 COVID-19 vaccine. Across the whole study: It was second doses at about 4 or about 12 weeks that were pooled.

The assay was immunoSEQ multiplex PCR, and TCRdb's table has in-frame clones only and misses some. This sample has roughly 130,000 clones, with roughly nine tenths found just once. This CDR3 is 14 amino acids long. Germline assignment: CDR1 MNHEY and CDR2 SVGAGI. Unmatched junction bases numbered 16, after V lost 6 bases and J lost 14 bases. This rearrangement joins TRBV6-5 to TRBJ2-1; 7 nucleotides align to TRBD1. This TCR came from an adult in good health. Sequenced here: peripheral blood, sampled on day 0 of AZD1222 vaccination. The CDR3 protein is CASSSRRPGGPEFF. The CDR3 DNA reads as TGTGCCAGCAGCTCGCGACGCCCAGGGGGTCCCGAGTTCTTC.